The entry below describes one T cell receptor (beta chain). Trimming removed 7 bases from V and 6 bases from J; junction bases left unmatched: 10. From germline, CDR1 is LNHDA and CDR2 SQIVND (reference sequence). The CDR3 has 15 residues. These data originate in a study of blood T cell repertoires in COVID-19. Study details: Collection of acute and convalescent COVID-19 samples took place in the United States, Italy and Spain. PBMCs, B-cell-depleted T cells, or T cells were the source of the cDNA or gDNA that made up the material.

How the authors handled the data: Scientists estimated how many nucleated cells there were by amplifying reference gene primers. Sequenced by immunoSEQ multiplex PCR; TCRdb stores in-frame clones only, minus some. The V and J calls and clone size come from that table; D and trimming were worked out from the DNA. The sample lists about 160,000 clones; roughly 82% were seen once. V usage is TRBV19 and J usage is TRBJ2-1; 9 nucleotides align to TRBD1. Sequencing was performed on peripheral blood. This sequence was found in a man aged 65 to 85 with acute or convalescent COVID-19. CDR3 nucleotide sequence: TGTGCCAGTACGCGCCTCGGGACAGGGACCAATGAGCAGTTCTTC. It specifies CASTRLGTGTNEQFF.